The 14 T cell receptor beta chains below come from one sample, sequenced in a study of high-grade serous ovarian cancer treatment subgroups. The tumor samples were collected prior to definitive surgery or chemotherapy. TCRdb's copy holds only in-frame clones and misses some; the assay was immunoSEQ multiplex PCR. The table lists thousands of clones, roughly four fifths of them singletons. Input material: tumor tissue. The receptors were gathered from a human donor with high-grade serous ovarian cancer.

The genes are TRBV5-1 and TRBJ2-7; D tentatively fits TRBD1 or TRBD2 (5 bases each). V dropped 4 bases and J dropped 4 bases, with 12 bases sitting between them. The germline V gene has CDR1 SGHRS and CDR2 YFSETQ. CDR3 length: 13 residues. DNA of the CDR3: TGCGCCAGCAGCCACCGGGGCAATTACGAGCAGTACTTC. Its protein product is CASSHRGNYEQYF. The full variable domain, with the rest looked up from reference TRBV5-1 and TRBJ2-7, is KAGVTQTPRYLIKTRGQQVTLSCSPISGHRSVSWYQQTPGQGLQFLFEYFSETQRNKGNFPGRFSGRQFSNSRSEMNVSTLELGDSALYLCASSHRGNYEQYFGPGTRLTVT.

The chain is built from TRBV28 and TRBJ1-3; D remains ambiguous. Trimming left V 3 bases short and J 2 bases short, with 11 bases between. The CDR3 length is 15 residues. The germline gives CDR1 MDHEN, CDR2 SYDVKM. CDR3 loop: CASSLEGRTGNTIYF. The CDR3 coding sequence is TGTGCCAGCAGTTTGGAGGGCAGAACTGGAAACACCATATATTTT.

The V and J genes are TRBV28 and TRBJ2-1; 11 bases align to TRBD2. The CDR3 consists of 15 residues. J was trimmed by 3 bases and V by 5 bases; bases with no gene match: 3. Germline values: CDR1 MDHEN, CDR2 SYDVKM. CDR3 amino acids: CASSKLAGVYNEQFF. CDR3 bases: TGTGCCAGCAGTAAACTAGCGGGGGTCTACAATGAGCAGTTCTTC.

The chain's CDR3 is CATQPLAGGREQYF. The CDR3 bases are TGTGCCACCCAACCCCTAGCGGGGGGGCGCGAGCAGTACTTC. V is TRBV6-6 and J is TRBJ2-7; 12 nucleotides match TRBD2. Losses at the gene ends were 10 bases for V and 6 bases for J; bases not matched to a gene: 10. Germline CDR1 and CDR2: MNHNY and SVGAGI (reference sequence). CDR3 length: 14 residues.

The chain uses TRBV6-6 and TRBJ2-7; perhaps TRBD1 as D (5 bases). The CDR3 covers 15 residues. Trimming pared 5 bases from V and 4 bases from J, leaving 18 bases between. Germline CDR1 and CDR2: MNHNY and SVGAGI (reference sequence). The CDR3 is CASSPRGLDYYEQYF. In nucleotides, the CDR3 is TGTGCCAGCAGTCCTAGGGGTCTGGATTATTACGAGCAGTACTTC.

V usage is TRBV6-1 and J usage is TRBJ1-6; the match to TRBD1 covers 7 bases. Germline V gene data show CDR1 as MNHNS and CDR2 as SASEGT. The CDR3 contains 15 residues. The V segment lost 2 bases and the J segment 6 bases; nucleotides outside the gene matches: 4. This CDR3 is CASSEPTGRNSPLHF. CDR3 DNA: TGTGCCAGCAGTGAACCGACAGGGCGTAATTCACCCCTCCACTTT.

The chain is built from TRBV2 and TRBJ2-3; D remains unclear. Germline V CDR1 and CDR2: SNHLY, FYNNEI. Trimming took off 4 bases at V and 4 bases at J, with 3 bases between the two ends. The CDR3 is 11 amino acids. The DNA for the CDR3 is TGTGCCAGCAGTGGACCAGATACGCAGTATTTT. Translation: CASSGPDTQYF.

DNA for the CDR3: TGCGCCAGCAGCCAGGCACAGGGAAACGCTGAAGCTTTCTTT. It translates to CASSQAQGNAEAFF. The J gene is TRBJ1-1, the V gene TRBV4-3; D is possibly TRBD1 (6 bases). V lost 3 bases and J 6 bases, leaving 14 bases between the germline ends. The germline CDR1 and CDR2 sequences are LGHNA and YSLEER. This CDR3 comprises 14 residues.

This clone came up once. The rearrangement links TRBV7-8 to TRBJ2-3; D unclear. Germline CDR1 is SGHVS and CDR2 is FQNEAQ. Trimming took 2 bases from V and 4 from J, leaving 7 bases between them. The CDR3 runs to 13 residues. DNA for the CDR3: TGTGCCAGCAGCTTACTGGCGGCAGATACGCAGTATTTT. Protein sequence: CASSLLAADTQYF.

J is TRBJ1-5 and V is TRBV7-6, with a weak D call TRBD1 (6 bases). Trimming removed 4 bases at V and 3 bases at J, with 10 bases between. Germline CDR1 and CDR2: SGHVS and FNYEAQ. This CDR3 is 14 amino acids long. CDR3: CASSSDRYNQPQHF. The CDR3 coding sequence is TGTGCCAGCAGCTCAGACAGGTACAATCAGCCCCAGCATTTT.

This clone has more than one count but fewer than ten. The chain combines TRBV7-9 with TRBJ2-7, with a weak D call TRBD2 (5 bases). The ends were cut back, 1 base at V and 7 bases at J, with 17 bases in the middle. Germline CDR1 SEHNR, CDR2 FQNEAQ (reference sequence). The CDR3 contains 15 residues. The CDR3 is CASSLGASRSDEQYF. The CDR3 bases are TGTGCCAGCAGCTTAGGGGCTAGCCGGAGTGATGAGCAGTACTTC.

V gene TRBV10-3 combines with J gene TRBJ1-1; TRBD1 matches 8 bases. There are 15 residues in the CDR3. J lost 3 bases, V lost 2 bases, and 5 bases had no gene match. Germline V gene data show CDR1 as ENHRY and CDR2 as SYGVKD. The CDR3 region is CAISEAGGRDTEAFF. The DNA for the CDR3 is TGTGCCATCAGTGAGGCAGGGGGCAGGGACACTGAAGCTTTCTTT.

This clone has just one count. The J gene is TRBJ1-2, the V gene TRBV7-9; 7 positions agree with TRBD1. CDR1 and CDR2 (germline): SEHNR, FQNEAQ (reference sequence). The trim removed 1 base at V and 5 bases at J, leaving 10 bases unmatched. This CDR3 has 16 residues. The CDR3 DNA reads as TGTGCCAGCAGCTTAGATAACCCGGGACAGTCATATGGCTACACCTTC. As protein: CASSLDNPGQSYGYTF.

The rearrangement uses TRBV30 and TRBJ2-5, with 7 bases that match TRBD1. The end of the DNA aligns better with TRBJ2-7, so the J call may be wrong. The CDR3 covers 12 residues. Germline assignment: CDR1 GTSNPN and CDR2 SVGIG (reference sequence). The DNA for the CDR3 is TGTGCCTGGAGTCCCGGGACAGACGAGCAGTACTTC. Translating it yields CAWSPGTDEQYF.